The next 4 T cell receptor beta chains were all read from a single sample in a study of cytomegalovirus exposure and HLA in healthy donors. Researchers ran the PCR with 60 Vbeta and 13 Jbeta primers. Clones were sequenced by immunoSEQ multiplex PCR, and TCRdb holds only the in-frame ones, with some missing. The data contain around 160,000 clones, 55% to 70% of them seen just once; the ten biggest clones take up around 3%. Sequencing used PBMCs. These TCRs come from a woman between 40 and 55 years old in good health and CMV-seropositive.

The V gene is TRBV2, the J gene TRBJ1-5; TRBD1 might be the D (5 bases). V was cut by 8 bases and J by 10 bases, with 18 bases left in between. This CDR3 region has 13 residues. Germline assignment: CDR1 SNHLY and CDR2 FYNNEI. CDR3 protein: CASGSQGARPQHF. The CDR3 DNA reads TGTGCCAGCGGGTCCCAGGGTGCAAGACCCCAGCATTTT.

J is TRBJ2-2 and V is TRBV9; tentative D call: TRBD1 (8 bases). Between the trimmed V and J ends, which lost 0 bases and 3 bases, there was a span of 15 bases. The CDR3 is 17 residues long. Germline V gene lookup returns CDR1 SGDLS and CDR2 YYNGEE. In DNA form, the CDR3 reads TGTGCCAGCAGCGTAGCAGGGGGCGCGGGGGACACCGGGGAGCTGTTTTTT. Its translation is CASSVAGGAGDTGELFF.

This chain's CDR3 is CASSLTGRGGTEAFF. CDR3 DNA sequence: TGTGCCAGCAGTTTAACTGGGCGGGGGGGGACTGAAGCTTTCTTT. This chain links TRBV27 with TRBJ1-1, with D possibly being TRBD1 (5 bases). V was shortened by 2 bases and J by 5 bases, with 15 bases between the two germline ends. Germline V gene sequence: CDR1 MNHEY, CDR2 SMNVEV (reference sequence). CDR3 length: 15 amino acids.

The rearrangement links TRBV10-2 to TRBJ1-5, with no clear D. CDR1 and CDR2 from the germline V gene are WSHSY and SAAADI. The germline V and J ends were trimmed by 6 bases and 0 bases, with 6 bases remaining between them. This CDR3 is built from 13 residues. CDR3 nucleotide sequence: TGCGCCAGCAGCCCAGTTAGCAATCAGCCCCAGCATTTT. Translating it yields CASSPVSNQPQHF.